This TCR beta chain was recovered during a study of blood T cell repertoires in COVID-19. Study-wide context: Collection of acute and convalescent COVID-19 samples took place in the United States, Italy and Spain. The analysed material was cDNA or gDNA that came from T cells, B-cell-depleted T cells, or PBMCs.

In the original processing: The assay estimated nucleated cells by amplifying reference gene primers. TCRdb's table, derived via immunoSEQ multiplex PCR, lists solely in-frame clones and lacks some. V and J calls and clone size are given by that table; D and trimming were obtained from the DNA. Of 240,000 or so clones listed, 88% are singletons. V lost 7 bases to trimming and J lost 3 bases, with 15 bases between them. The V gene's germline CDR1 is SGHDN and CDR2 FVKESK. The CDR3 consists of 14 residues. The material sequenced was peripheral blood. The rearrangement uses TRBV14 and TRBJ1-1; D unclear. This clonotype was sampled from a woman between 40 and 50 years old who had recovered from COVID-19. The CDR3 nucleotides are TGTGCCAGCAACGAAGACCCGGTGGACACTGAAGCTTTCTTT. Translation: CASNEDPVDTEAFF.